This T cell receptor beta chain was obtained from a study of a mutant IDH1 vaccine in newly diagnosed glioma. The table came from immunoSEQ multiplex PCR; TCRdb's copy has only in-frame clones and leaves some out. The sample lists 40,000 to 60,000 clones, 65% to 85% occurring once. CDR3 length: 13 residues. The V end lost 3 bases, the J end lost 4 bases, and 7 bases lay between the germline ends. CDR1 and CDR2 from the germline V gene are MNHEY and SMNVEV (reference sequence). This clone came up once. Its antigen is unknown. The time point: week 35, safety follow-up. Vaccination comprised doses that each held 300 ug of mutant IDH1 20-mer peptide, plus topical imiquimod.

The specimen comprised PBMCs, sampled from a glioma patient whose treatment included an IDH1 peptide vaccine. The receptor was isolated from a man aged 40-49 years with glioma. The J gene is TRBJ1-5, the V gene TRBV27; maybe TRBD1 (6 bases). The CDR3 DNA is TGTGCCAGCAGTTTCACAGGGAATCAGCCCCAGCATTTT. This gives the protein CASSFTGNQPQHF.